This paragraph reports one TCR beta chain. The record originates from a study of blood T cells in healthy people across ages. A second PCR of 7 to 11 cycles used a sample-barcoded 5' primer and a J-beta primer mix. Tagging of each cDNA molecule was performed by a template-switch adaptor with 12 random nucleotides. TCRdb reprocessed the 5' RACE reads via MiXCR and lists one record per CDR3 protein. Here the sample spans 1.5 million to 2 million distinct CDR3 sequences, roughly 27% being singletons. Germline loops: CDR1 SGHNT, CDR2 YYREEE (reference sequence). The CDR3 contains 17 residues. V lost 0 bases, J lost 4 bases, and 10 bases stayed unmatched.

Source material: blood. This chain connects TRBV5-4 to TRBJ2-5; TRBD1 matches 9 bases. This receptor was identified in a woman aged 25-40 years in good health. The CDR3 region is CASSLGTGQGVRETQYF. The CDR3 DNA reads as TGTGCCAGCAGCTTGGGGACGGGACAGGGAGTGAGAGAGACCCAGTACTTC.